This T cell receptor beta chain is drawn from a study of T cells in Graves' hyperthyroidism and ophthalmopathy. The definition of stable Graves' hyperthyroidism was no ophthalmopathy progression within 18 months. Clinical symptoms, serum thyroxine and TRAb, thyroid ultrasound and orbital computed tomography were used for the diagnoses. Isolation of PBMCs was performed on 10 ml fresh peripheral blood. J was trimmed by 5 bases and V by 0 bases; bases with no gene match: 6. Germline assignment: CDR1 SGDLS and CDR2 YYNGEE. There are 16 residues in the CDR3. As to this clonotype: What it recognizes is unknown.

TCR beta CDR3 regions were amplified from RNA. With the HTBI primer set, the TCR CDR3 went through a first round of RT-PCR. Each CDR3 protein gets one entry after TCRdb re-called the multiplex PCR reads with MiXCR. Here the sample spans under 450,000 distinct CDR3 sequences, around a sixth being singletons. Findings and limits, study-wide: The blood repertoire included most of the expanded thyroid clonotypes above 0.001.

The sequence came from a woman younger than 30 with Graves' hyperthyroidism. The chain recombines TRBV9 with TRBJ2-5, with 11 bases fitting TRBD1. The sample was blood. The CDR3 coding sequence is TGTGCCAGCAGCGTAGAGGACAGGGGGCCTGGGGAGACCCAGTACTTC. Translating it yields CASSVEDRGPGETQYF.